Listed here are 30 T cell receptor beta chains from one sample, sequenced in a study of a mutant IDH1 vaccine in newly diagnosed glioma. These TCRs are of unknown antigen specificity. Time point: week 47, end of study. Vaccinated patients received 300 ug of mutant IDH1 20-mer peptide per dose, with topical imiquimod. Some clones are missing from TCRdb's copy, which holds only in-frame ones; the method was immunoSEQ multiplex PCR. The sample includes 31,000 or so clones, 84% of them seen just once. The sequenced sample was PBMCs, obtained from a glioma patient whose treatment included an IDH1 peptide vaccine. All receptors derive from a man aged 30 to 39 with glioma.

The chain couples TRBV7-6 to TRBJ1-1, with D maybe TRBD1 (5 bases). Germline-derived CDR1 and CDR2 are SGHVS and FNYEAQ. CDR3 length: 14 amino acids. The V end was cut by 5 bases, the J end by 4 bases, with 14 bases between. In nucleotides, the CDR3 is TGTGCCAGCAGCGCCCAACACGGGGGCACTGAAGCTTTCTTT. Its protein is CASSAQHGGTEAFF.

This clone was seen more than once but under ten times. Here the CDR3 reads CASSRTLGAEAFF. The CDR3 DNA is TGTGCCAGCAGCCGGACGTTGGGGGCTGAAGCTTTCTTT. The chain uses TRBV7-6 and TRBJ1-1, with D possibly being TRBD1 (5 bases). The CDR3 spans 13 residues. V lost 5 bases to trimming and J lost 6 bases, with 13 bases between them. Germline V lookup: CDR1 SGHVS, CDR2 FNYEAQ.

The rearrangement links TRBV4-1 to TRBJ1-4, with D unresolved. CDR1 and CDR2 (germline): MGHRA, YSYEKL. The CDR3 length is 16 residues. V lost 0 bases to trimming and J lost 8 bases, with 16 bases between them. The CDR3 sequence: CASSQDGRELVEKLFF. In DNA, the CDR3 is TGCGCCAGCAGCCAAGATGGAAGGGAGTTAGTAGAAAAACTGTTTTTT.

CDR3 DNA: TGTGCCAGCAGCTTGGCTACCTACGAGCAGTACTTC. As protein: CASSLATYEQYF. The chain joins TRBV5-6 to TRBJ2-7; the D is unclear. Germline V gene sequence: CDR1 SGHDT, CDR2 YYEEEE. This CDR3 is 12 amino acids long. With 0 bases removed from V and 2 bases from J, the gap between germline ends came to 3 bases.

V is TRBV7-9 and J is TRBJ2-3; 10 nucleotides line up with TRBD2. After removal of 2 bases from V and 0 bases from J, the junction contained 5 bases not matched to a gene. The CDR3 extends over 17 amino acids. Germline V gene sequence: CDR1 SEHNR, CDR2 FQNEAQ (reference sequence). The CDR3 DNA is TGTGCCAGCAGCTTAATTAGCGGGGGGCTAAGCACAGATACGCAGTATTTT. Translation gives CASSLISGGLSTDTQYF.

The chain links TRBV30 to TRBJ2-7; 7 positions agree with TRBD2. The CDR3 totals 13 residues. With 5 bases clipped from V and 2 bases from J, the junction kept 6 bases outside the gene matches. Germline V gene lookup returns CDR1 GTSNPN and CDR2 SVGIG (reference sequence). CDR3 amino acids: CAWETGGAYEQYF. The CDR3 DNA follows: TGTGCCTGGGAGACTGGGGGGGCCTACGAGCAGTACTTC.

J is TRBJ1-5 and V is TRBV27, with 9 bases lining up with TRBD1. Trimming removed 4 bases from V and 4 bases from J; junction bases left unmatched: 11. The length of the CDR3 is 17 residues. The V gene's germline CDR1 is MNHEY and CDR2 SMNVEV (reference sequence). The CDR3 is CASSYRGTGMINQPQHF. CDR3 sequence (DNA): TGTGCCAGCAGTTACAGGGGGACAGGGATGATAAATCAGCCCCAGCATTTT.

This chain's CDR3 is CASSSTGSGGTTDTQYF. For the CDR3, the DNA is TGTGCCAGCAGCTCCACGGGCAGCGGGGGGACTACAGATACGCAGTATTTT. V usage is TRBV7-2 and J usage is TRBJ2-3, with 9 bases identical to TRBD2. From germline, CDR1 is SGHTA and CDR2 FQGNSA. The V gene end was trimmed by 4 bases and the J gene end by 3 bases; junction bases not matched to a gene: 11. The CDR3 extends over 17 amino acids.

V usage is TRBV5-1 and J usage is TRBJ2-7, with 7 bases matching TRBD1. Looked up from germline, CDR1 is SGHRS and CDR2 is YFSETQ. The CDR3 extends over 15 amino acids. V shed 1 base and J 9 bases; nucleotides not matched to a gene: 13. The CDR3 reads CASSLSIATGRVQYF. The DNA for the CDR3 is TGCGCCAGCAGCTTGTCTATTGCGACAGGGCGCGTGCAGTACTTC.

This chain connects TRBV4-3 to TRBJ2-2; 10 bases agree with TRBD1. J lost 3 bases, V lost 4 bases, and 8 bases had no gene match. Germline V CDR1 and CDR2: LGHNA, YSLEER. The CDR3 consists of 17 residues. The DNA of the CDR3 is TGCGCCAGCAGCCCCGGGACAGGGGACGTCTACACCGGGGAGCTGTTTTTT. Translated: CASSPGTGDVYTGELFF.

The chain employs TRBV5-6 and TRBJ2-3; the D gene could be TRBD1 or TRBD2 (5 bases each). Trimming left V 4 bases short and J 2 bases short, with 17 bases between. This CDR3 is built from 16 residues. CDR1 is SGHDT and CDR2 is YYEEEE in the germline V gene. The CDR3 reads CASSVTGPSSTDTQYF. The CDR3 coding sequence is TGTGCCAGCAGCGTAACGGGACCTTCCTCCACAGATACGCAGTATTTT. Using reference TRBV5-6 and TRBJ2-3 for the parts outside the CDR3, the full variable domain is DAGVTQSPTHLIKTRGQQVTLRCSPKSGHDTVSWYQQALGQGPQFIFQYYEEEERQRGNFPDRFSGHQFPNYSSELNVNALLLGDSALYLCASSVTGPSSTDTQYFGPGTRLTVL.

V and J are TRBV7-2 and TRBJ2-7; 7 bases map to TRBD1. The CDR3 sequence is 14 residues long. With 5 bases clipped from V and 2 bases from J, the junction kept 6 bases outside the gene matches. CDR1 and CDR2 (germline): SGHTA, FQGNSA. The CDR3 bases are TGTGCCAGCAGCCTACGACAGGGCGCCTACGAGCAGTACTTC. Amino acids: CASSLRQGAYEQYF.

This sequence joins TRBV4-3 and TRBJ2-1, with D perhaps given as TRBD1 or TRBD2 (5 bases each). This CDR3 contains 16 residues. V gave up 0 bases and J gave up 5 bases, with 14 bases separating them. From germline, CDR1 is LGHNA and CDR2 YSLEER. CDR3 sequence reads: CASSQDGTGGDNEQFF. The CDR3 DNA is TGCGCCAGCAGCCAAGATGGGACCGGAGGCGACAATGAGCAGTTCTTC.

The chain employs TRBV5-6 and TRBJ1-6; tentative D call: TRBD1 (5 bases). This CDR3 is built from 15 residues. Germline V gene lookup returns CDR1 SGHDT and CDR2 YYEEEE. The germline V and J ends were trimmed by 2 bases and 7 bases, with 13 bases remaining between them. The CDR3: CASSLGQGRNSPLHF. The CDR3 region has the DNA TGTGCCAGCAGCTTAGGGCAGGGCCGCAATTCACCCCTCCACTTT. The whole variable domain, filled in from reference TRBV5-6 and TRBJ1-6, reads DAGVTQSPTHLIKTRGQQVTLRCSPKSGHDTVSWYQQALGQGPQFIFQYYEEEERQRGNFPDRFSGHQFPNYSSELNVNALLLGDSALYLCASSLGQGRNSPLHFGNGTRLTVT.

The chain joins TRBV9 to TRBJ2-5, with a weak D call TRBD2 (7 bases). This CDR3 region has 15 residues. Trimming cost V 4 bases and J 1 base, with 14 bases left between them. CDR1 and CDR2 (germline): SGDLS, YYNGEE. The CDR3 sequence is CASSLGGGPQETQYF. DNA of the CDR3: TGTGCCAGCAGCTTAGGCGGGGGCCCCCAAGAGACCCAGTACTTC. Combining the CDR3 with reference TRBV9 and TRBJ2-5 gives the whole variable domain DSGVTQTPKHLITATGQRVTLRCSPRSGDLSVYWYQQSLDQGLQFLIQYYNGEERAKGNILERFSAQQFPDLHSELNLSSLELGDSALYFCASSLGGGPQETQYFGPGTRLLVL.

V usage is TRBV5-1 and J usage is TRBJ2-5; D possibly corresponds to TRBD1 (5 bases). CDR3 length equals 13 residues. Germline values: CDR1 SGHRS, CDR2 YFSETQ. The V end was cut by 2 bases, the J end by 2 bases, with 7 bases between. As DNA, the CDR3 is TGCGCCAGCAGCTTTGGACAACAAGAGACCCAGTACTTC. As protein: CASSFGQQETQYF.

The CDR3 nucleotides are TGTGCCAGCAGGAAAACCGGGATTAACTATGGCTACACCTTC. Amino acids: CASRKTGINYGYTF. The V gene is TRBV6-5, the J gene TRBJ1-2, with D unresolved. V dropped 6 bases and J dropped 1 base, with 12 bases sitting between them. This CDR3 is built from 14 residues. Germline CDR1 and CDR2: MNHEY and SVGAGI.

The chain is built from TRBV14 and TRBJ1-4; possibly TRBD1 for D (5 bases). Deletions cut 6 bases from V and 1 base from J, with 15 bases between. This CDR3 spans 16 amino acids. Per germline, CDR1 SGHDN and CDR2 FVKESK. The CDR3 DNA reads TGTGCCAGCAGAGCTCAGGGTCCCGAAACTAATGAAAAACTGTTTTTT. It is translated as CASRAQGPETNEKLFF.

This clone was recorded a few times. This sequence joins TRBV7-9 and TRBJ1-5; D possibly corresponds to TRBD1 (5 bases). The CDR3 consists of 14 residues. CDR1 is SEHNR and CDR2 is FQNEAQ in the germline V gene (reference sequence). V was pared by 1 base and J by 2 bases, with 6 bases between. CDR3 bases: TGTGCCAGCAGCTTAGGAGGGGGCAATCAGCCCCAGCATTTT. It encodes CASSLGGGNQPQHF.

The gene calls are TRBV27 and TRBJ1-3; the D is unclear. This CDR3 is built from 14 residues. Trimming removed 0 bases at V and 0 bases at J, with 3 bases between. The germline V gene encodes CDR1 MNHEY and CDR2 SMNVEV (reference sequence). The CDR3 DNA reads TGTGCCAGCAGTTTATCGAGCTCTGGAAACACCATATATTTT. Translating gives CASSLSSSGNTIYF.

The chain recombines TRBV6-5 with TRBJ1-5; TRBD1 might be the D (5 bases). Germline-derived CDR1 and CDR2 are MNHEY and SVGAGI. There are 16 residues in the CDR3. V lost 4 bases and J 0 bases, leaving 13 bases between the germline ends. The DNA of the CDR3 is TGTGCCAGCAGTTCAGGGTTTACGAATAGCAATCAGCCCCAGCATTTT. This encodes CASSSGFTNSNQPQHF.

This chain joins TRBV4-1 and TRBJ2-5; no clear D gene. The J call may be mistaken, given a closer DNA end match to TRBJ2-7. Germline V gene data show CDR1 as MGHRA and CDR2 as YSYEKL. CDR3 length: 16 amino acids. CDR3 DNA: TGCGCCAGCAGCCAAAGCCCCCAGATAGGCTCCTACGAGCAGTACTTC. Protein product: CASSQSPQIGSYEQYF.

The V and J genes are TRBV15 and TRBJ2-1, with D possibly matching TRBD1 (5 bases). The V end lost 1 base, the J end lost 5 bases, and 15 bases lay between the germline ends. The CDR3 totals 16 residues. Germline loops: CDR1 LNHNV, CDR2 YYDKDF (reference sequence). The CDR3 is CATSRVTAGLNNEQFF. The CDR3 nucleotides are TGTGCCACCAGCAGAGTTACGGCAGGGTTGAACAATGAGCAGTTCTTC.

The CDR3 sequence is CASSSRAQQGGYEQYF. CDR3 in DNA: TGTGCCAGCAGCTCCCGGGCCCAGCAAGGGGGCTACGAGCAGTACTTC. This chain links TRBV7-9 with TRBJ2-7; weak D call: TRBD1 (6 bases). This CDR3 comprises 16 residues. The germline CDR1 and CDR2 sequences are SEHNR and FQNEAQ (reference sequence). V lost 4 bases, J lost 3 bases, and 19 bases lay in between.

The V and J genes are TRBV7-9 and TRBJ1-1; 9 bases agree with TRBD1. V lost 1 base, J lost 4 bases, and 1 base stayed unmatched. The CDR3 is made up of 14 amino acids. The V gene's germline CDR1 is SEHNR and CDR2 FQNEAQ (reference sequence). The DNA for the CDR3 is TGTGCCAGCAGCTTAGGGACAGGGGCCACTGAAGCTTTCTTT. Its translation is CASSLGTGATEAFF.

The chain has TRBV6-5 and TRBJ1-1; TRBD1 matches at 9 bases. Germline lookup yields CDR1 MNHEY and CDR2 SVGAGI. V dropped 5 bases and J dropped 2; count of bases not matched to a gene: 6. The CDR3 runs 15 residues. The CDR3 loop reads CASSKTDRGNTEAFF. CDR3 nucleotide sequence: TGTGCCAGCAGTAAAACGGACAGGGGTAACACTGAAGCTTTCTTT.

V usage is TRBV5-1 and J usage is TRBJ1-1; 8 positions match TRBD1. This CDR3 is 15 amino acids long. Germline CDR1 and CDR2: SGHRS and YFSETQ. The trim removed 4 bases at V and 2 bases at J, leaving 7 bases unmatched. CDR3 loop: CASSSSRGLNTEAFF. The CDR3 DNA reads TGCGCCAGCAGCAGCTCCAGGGGGCTTAACACTGAAGCTTTCTTT. Full variable domain (remainder filled in from reference TRBV5-1 and TRBJ1-1): KAGVTQTPRYLIKTRGQQVTLSCSPISGHRSVSWYQQTPGQGLQFLFEYFSETQRNKGNFPGRFSGRQFSNSRSEMNVSTLELGDSALYLCASSSSRGLNTEAFFGQGTRLTVV.

The chain carries TRBV5-1 and TRBJ1-5, with D perhaps matching TRBD1 (6 bases). Germline loops: CDR1 SGHRS, CDR2 YFSETQ. V gave up 0 bases and J gave up 7 bases, with 14 bases separating them. The CDR3 extends over 15 amino acids. The CDR3 nucleotides read TGCGCCAGCAGCTTGGTCGGGGGGCGGGAGCAGCCCCAGCATTTT. Its protein is CASSLVGGREQPQHF.

J is TRBJ2-1 and V is TRBV6-6, with TRBD2 matching over 10 bases. Germline V gene sequence: CDR1 MNHNY, CDR2 SVGAGI (reference sequence). CDR3 length: 14 residues. V was pared by 7 bases and J by 7 bases, with 7 bases of the junction left unmatched. CDR3 protein: CASISSGSRNEQFF. The CDR3 nucleotides read TGTGCCAGCATTTCTAGCGGGAGCAGGAATGAGCAGTTCTTC.

This clone ranks as medium-sized (0.01 to 0.1%). The chain is built from TRBV5-1 and TRBJ2-1, with 7 bases fitting TRBD2. V lost 0 bases, J lost 5 bases, and 8 bases stayed unmatched. This CDR3 comprises 16 residues. Germline lookup yields CDR1 SGHRS and CDR2 YFSETQ. CDR3 in DNA: TGCGCCAGCAGCTTGGTGCTAGCGGAGTTCCACAATGAGCAGTTCTTC. Its protein product is CASSLVLAEFHNEQFF.